This TCR beta chain was sequenced in a study of blood T cell repertoires in COVID-19. Study background: Sites across the United States, Italy and Spain contributed samples from acute and convalescent COVID-19.

Germline lookup yields CDR1 KGHSH and CDR2 LQKENI. The trim removed 0 bases at V and 5 bases at J, leaving 11 bases unmatched. The CDR3 totals 17 residues. This table comes from immunoSEQ multiplex PCR, and its TCRdb copy is limited to in-frame clones, with some not included. In the table there are approximately 200,000 clones, about 83% of which are singletons. The source material was peripheral blood. The sequence was collected from a man aged 55 to 70 who had recovered from COVID-19. The V call is TRBV18, the J call TRBJ2-5, with TRBD1 matching 8 bases. The CDR3 bases are TGTGCCAGCTCACCACCTTCTGGGACAGGACGGACGGAGACCCAGTACTTC. Its protein is CASSPPSGTGRTETQYF.